This T cell receptor beta chain was sequenced in a study of blood T cell repertoires in COVID-19. Study summary: The United States, Italy and Spain provided the acute and convalescent COVID-19 samples. Sources were T cells, B-cell-depleted T cells, or PBMCs; the material itself was cDNA or gDNA.

Seattle enrolled patients during active infection and tracked them longitudinally. Per the authors' pipeline: By means of reference gene primer amplification, nucleated cell counts were estimated. Profiling relied on immunoSEQ multiplex PCR, and the TCRdb table lists in-frame clones only, not all of them. Clonal size and the V and J genes are those of that table, whereas D and trimming came from the DNA. The sample yields some 200,000 clones, approximately 80% seen once. CDR3 length equals 14 residues. Germline V gene sequence: CDR1 SNHLY, CDR2 FYNNEI. Trimming cost V 5 bases and J 1 base, with 11 bases left between them.

Sequenced material: peripheral blood. The V gene is TRBV2, the J gene TRBJ1-1; tentatively, D is TRBD1 (5 bases). The clonotype originates from a woman of 80 years or more with COVID-19, enrolled during active disease. The CDR3 DNA follows: TGTGCCAGCAGTCTTACAAGGGGGAACACTGAAGCTTTCTTT. Translation: CASSLTRGNTEAFF.